These 9 T cell receptor beta chains were sequenced from one sample in a study of blood T cell repertoires in COVID-19. Profiling relied on immunoSEQ multiplex PCR, and the TCRdb table lists in-frame clones only, not all of them. This table holds about 170,000 clones, about nine tenths found once. What was sequenced was peripheral blood. Every receptor here comes from a man younger than 35 with COVID-19, enrolled during active disease.

This chain joins TRBV6-5 and TRBJ2-7; tentatively, D is TRBD1 (6 bases). The CDR3 extends over 13 amino acids. CDR1 and CDR2 from the germline V gene are MNHEY and SVGAGI. Trimming removed 4 bases at V and 6 bases at J, with 13 bases between. The CDR3 here is CASSWNRAVEQYF. CDR3 nucleotide sequence: TGTGCCAGCAGTTGGAACAGGGCGGTCGAGCAGTACTTC.

The chain joins TRBV27 to TRBJ2-1; 7 bases match TRBD1. The CDR3 totals 13 residues. With V trimmed by 2 bases and J by 9 bases, 4 bases remained unmatched. Germline CDR1 is MNHEY and CDR2 is SMNVEV (reference sequence). CDR3 in amino acids: CASSLASGGEQFF. DNA for the CDR3: TGTGCCAGCAGTTTAGCTTCAGGGGGTGAGCAGTTCTTC.

The chain couples TRBV6-2 or TRBV6-3 to TRBJ2-7, with 9 bases fitting TRBD2. Unmatched junction bases numbered 7, after V lost 0 bases and J lost 1 base. This CDR3 contains 17 residues. The germline V gene encodes CDR1 MNHEY and CDR2 SVGEGT. CDR3 protein: CASSYSLAGKFSYEQYF. The CDR3 region has the DNA TGTGCCAGCAGTTACTCCCTAGCGGGAAAATTTTCCTACGAGCAGTACTTC.

The genes are TRBV19 and TRBJ2-1, with no clear D. The V end lost 4 bases, the J end lost 0 bases, and 10 bases lay between the germline ends. CDR3 length: 15 amino acids. Germline V CDR1 and CDR2: LNHDA, SQIVND (reference sequence). CDR3: CASSSRHLSYNEQFF. For the CDR3, the DNA is TGTGCCAGTAGTAGCAGACACCTCTCCTACAATGAGCAGTTCTTC.

This chain joins TRBV28 and TRBJ1-2, with D possibly TRBD1 on 6 matching bases. CDR1 MDHEN and CDR2 SYDVKM come from the germline V gene. The germline V and J ends were trimmed by 10 bases and 8 bases, with 23 bases remaining between them. CDR3 length: 14 amino acids. The CDR3 is CAILDRPNPKGYTF. The CDR3 DNA is TGTGCCATCTTGGACAGACCCAACCCTAAAGGCTACACCTTC.

The chain joins TRBV5-4 to TRBJ1-3, with a possible D match to TRBD1 (5 bases). The CDR3 has 15 residues. Looked up from germline, CDR1 is SGHNT and CDR2 is YYREEE (reference sequence). The V end was cut by 0 bases, the J end by 6 bases, with 13 bases between. CDR3 region: CASSLGGTLANTIYF. CDR3 nucleotides: TGTGCCAGCAGCTTGGGTGGGACTCTGGCAAACACCATATATTTT.

This clone turned up a few times. The gene calls are TRBV5-6 and TRBJ1-2; D gene unclear. V was trimmed by 4 bases and J by 8 bases, leaving 15 bases between them. Germline CDR1 and CDR2: SGHDT and YYEEEE. This CDR3 is built from 13 residues. CDR3 nucleotides: TGTGCCAGCAGCCCTGGTACCACGAGGGGCTACACCTTC. Amino acids: CASSPGTTRGYTF.

This chain connects TRBV15 to TRBJ2-7, with a tentative D call TRBD2 (5 bases). Between the trimmed V and J ends, which lost 5 bases and 0 bases, there was a span of 11 bases. CDR3 length: 14 amino acids. Germline values: CDR1 LNHNV, CDR2 YYDKDF (reference sequence). In nucleotides, the CDR3 is TGTGCCACCAGCCCAAGCGGCTTCTCCTACGAGCAGTACTTC. It is translated as CATSPSGFSYEQYF.

V usage is TRBV6-6 and J usage is TRBJ2-7; 12 bases map to TRBD2. Losses at the gene ends were 6 bases for V and 6 bases for J; bases not matched to a gene: 15. The CDR3 extends over 17 amino acids. Germline V gene sequence: CDR1 MNHNY, CDR2 SVGAGI (reference sequence). CDR3 sequence (DNA): TGTGCCAGCAGCCGAGGGCGACTAGCGGGAGAGTTGGGCGAGCAGTACTTC. Protein sequence: CASSRGRLAGELGEQYF.